This TCR beta chain was obtained from a study of PD-L1 blockade in urothelial cancer. For the study at large: At some point between 2013 and 2014 therapy began: atezolizumab 1,200 mg intravenously every 3 weeks.

Germline V gene data show CDR1 as SGHTA and CDR2 as FQGTGA. The CDR3 is 16 amino acids. V lost 5 bases and J lost 6; bases outside the gene matches: 12. Repertoires were generated with immunoSEQ multiplex PCR, while TCRdb's copy carries only in-frame clones and drops some. The table lists some 100,000 clones, about 91% of them singletons. This specimen was PBMCs, taken around atezolizumab (anti-PD-L1) treatment. The clonotype was recovered from a woman of 80 years or more with urothelial cancer. The chain combines TRBV7-3 with TRBJ2-1, with TRBD2 identical over 8 bases. CDR3 residues: CASSLPGGTRGNEQFF. DNA of the CDR3: TGTGCCAGCAGCCTCCCTGGTGGGACTAGGGGCAATGAGCAGTTCTTC.